This T cell receptor beta chain emerged from a study of technical replicates of blood from a handful of donors. V lost 6 bases and J lost 7; bases outside the gene matches: 6. Germline V gene sequence: CDR1 MDHEN, CDR2 SYDVKM. The CDR3 extends over 13 amino acids. Some clones are missing from TCRdb's copy, which holds only in-frame ones; the method was immunoSEQ multiplex PCR. Seen here are about 70,000 clones, around 90% observed once, and the top ten hold roughly 0.41%. This clone was seen a single time. Sequencing input: T cells isolated from PBMCs. The sequence was collected from a human donor in good health. The chain combines TRBV28 with TRBJ1-5; 7 bases line up with TRBD1. The CDR3 reads CASSPTGVQPQHF. The CDR3 region has the DNA TGTGCCAGCAGCCCAACAGGGGTCCAGCCCCAGCATTTT.